These T cell receptor beta chains were read from a single sample in a study of Ad26.COV2.S vaccination and SARS-CoV-2 variants. Only in-frame clones appear in the TCRdb table, and some are missing; sequencing was by immunoSEQ multiplex PCR. The sample yields about 250,000 clones, 87% seen once. This specimen was peripheral blood, taken in a trial of Ad26.COV2.S vaccine versus placebo. These receptor sequences come from a person between 18 and 65 years old who received the Ad26.COV2.S COVID-19 vaccine or a placebo. Each CDR3 is given with its conserved first and last residue. A D gene is named only where the DNA matches it firmly. Size tells how often a clone was seen (once, few, many) or the class of an expanded clone, and some rows leave it out.

v_gene	abundance	j_gene	d_gene	CDR3aa	CDR3nt
TRBV7-3	NA	TRBJ2-1	NA	CASSLTKGHSLNEQFF	TGTGCCAGCAGCTTAACAAAGGGCCATTCTCTCAATGAGCAGTTCTTC
TRBV27	NA	TRBJ2-3	TRBD2	CASSYLAGIGTDTQYF	TGTGCCAGCAGTTACCTAGCGGGAATTGGTACAGATACGCAGTATTTT
TRBV19	NA	TRBJ2-3	NA	CASNGGISDTQYF	TGTGCCAGTAATGGCGGGATCTCAGATACGCAGTATTTT
TRBV6-5	NA	TRBJ2-1	NA	CASSLTGVEQFF	TGTGCCAGCAGTCTCACGGGGGTTGAGCAGTTCTTC
TRBV24-1	NA	TRBJ1-2	NA	CATSEGNYGYTF	TGTGCCACCAGTGAGGGTAACTATGGCTACACCTTC
TRBV3-1/TRBV3-2	once	TRBJ2-3	TRBD2	CASSQEGLAGGTSTDTQYF	TGTGCCAGCAGCCAAGAAGGGCTAGCGGGAGGGACTAGCACAGATACGCAGTATTTT
TRBV7-9	NA	TRBJ1-4	NA	CASSPRGASGEKLFF	TGTGCCAGCAGCCCCCGGGGGGCTTCGGGTGAAAAACTGTTTTTT
TRBV6-4	NA	TRBJ1-2	NA	CASSEEGQGTNYGYTF	TGTGCCAGCAGTGAGGAGGGACAAGGGACTAACTATGGCTACACCTTC
TRBV5-1	NA	TRBJ2-1	NA	CASSFYPPVGSSYNEQFF	TGCGCCAGCAGCTTCTATCCGCCGGTGGGTAGCTCCTACAATGAGCAGTTCTTC
TRBV18	NA	TRBJ2-7	NA	CASSPLFGRDDDTYEQYF	TGTGCCAGCTCACCACTTTTTGGCAGGGATGATGACACCTACGAGCAGTACTTC
TRBV7-9	NA	TRBJ1-1	TRBD1	CASSLEVLGRGRLSEAFF	TGTGCCAGCAGCTTAGAAGTATTGGGGAGGGGGCGACTCTCTGAAGCTTTCTTT
TRBV2	NA	TRBJ2-5	TRBD2	CASSPNSGPQETQYF	TGTGCCAGCAGCCCAAATAGCGGGCCCCAAGAGACCCAGTACTTC
TRBV5-5	NA	TRBJ1-3	NA	CASSHRAANSGNTIYF	TGTGCCAGCAGTCACAGGGCCGCCAACTCTGGAAACACCATATATTTT
TRBV6-6	few	TRBJ1-2	NA	CASSYAGDYGYTF	TGTGCCAGCAGTTACGCGGGGGACTATGGCTACACCTTC
TRBV19	NA	TRBJ1-5	NA	CASKEGLQPQHF	TGTGCCAGTAAAGAGGGGTTGCAGCCCCAGCATTTT
TRBV15	NA	TRBJ1-5	NA	CATSRDMLGNQPQHF	TGTGCCACCAGCAGAGATATGCTCGGGAATCAGCCCCAGCATTTT
TRBV4-3	NA	TRBJ2-3	TRBD2	CASSQTGTSGGADTQYF	TGCGCCAGCAGCCAGACCGGGACTAGCGGGGGGGCAGATACGCAGTATTTT
TRBV6-1	NA	TRBJ1-4	TRBD1	CASREGQGNEKLFF	TGTGCCAGCAGAGAAGGACAGGGGAATGAAAAACTGTTTTTT
TRBV7-2	NA	TRBJ1-4	NA	CASSLGGAGNEKLFF	TGTGCCAGCAGCTTAGGGGGGGCGGGGAATGAAAAACTGTTTTTT
TRBV5-6	NA	TRBJ2-6	TRBD2	CASSLRLAGFTSGANVLTF	TGTGCCAGCAGCTTGCGGCTAGCGGGTTTTACCTCTGGGGCCAACGTCCTGACTTTC
TRBV7-9	NA	TRBJ1-2	NA	CASSWDDYYGGYTF	TGTGCCAGCAGCTGGGACGACTACTACGGGGGCTACACCTTC
TRBV5-4	NA	TRBJ2-7	NA	CASSLAGGSSYEQYF	TGTGCCAGCAGCTTGGCCGGTGGGAGCTCCTACGAGCAGTACTTC
TRBV29-1	once	TRBJ2-7	NA	CSVELRQESSYEQYF	TGCAGCGTTGAACTTCGGCAGGAAAGCTCCTACGAGCAGTACTTC
TRBV11-2	few	TRBJ2-3	NA	CASSLYSFKTSTDTQYF	TGTGCCAGCAGCTTATATAGCTTCAAGACGAGCACAGATACGCAGTATTTT
TRBV27	NA	TRBJ2-3	NA	CASSLGQGSTDTQYF	TGTGCCAGCAGTTTGGGGCAGGGTTCCACAGATACGCAGTATTTT
TRBV5-4	NA	TRBJ2-3	TRBD2	CASSFRLAGPTDTQYF	TGTGCCAGCAGCTTCCGACTAGCGGGCCCCACAGATACGCAGTATTTT
TRBV6-5	NA	TRBJ2-5	NA	CASSYSTGKETQYF	TGTGCCAGCAGTTACTCCACAGGGAAAGAGACCCAGTACTTC
TRBV2	once	TRBJ1-2	TRBD1	CASSADRGTYGYTF	TGTGCCAGCAGTGCGGACAGGGGTACCTATGGCTACACCTTC
TRBV6-2/TRBV6-3	NA	TRBJ1-1	NA	CASSYAGNTEAFF	TGTGCCAGCAGTTACGCGGGTAACACTGAAGCTTTCTTT
TRBV21-1	once	TRBJ2-5	NA	CASRLTNGGLWETQYF	TGTGCTAGCCGCCTCACTAACGGGGGGCTCTGGGAGACCCAGTACTTC
TRBV11-2	NA	TRBJ2-1	NA	CASSLTRVYNEQFF	TGTGCCAGCAGCTTAACTCGGGTATACAATGAGCAGTTCTTC
TRBV18	NA	TRBJ1-1	NA	CASSPFGQGNTEAFF	TGTGCCAGCTCACCATTTGGTCAGGGGAACACTGAAGCTTTCTTT
TRBV3-1/TRBV3-2	NA	TRBJ1-1	NA	CASSQDLQVLAFF	TGTGCCAGCAGCCAAGACCTGCAGGTTTTAGCTTTCTTT
TRBV9	NA	TRBJ2-3	TRBD2	CASSPGGRSTDTQYF	TGTGCCAGCAGCCCCGGGGGGAGGAGCACAGATACGCAGTATTTT
TRBV5-1	NA	TRBJ2-1	NA	CASSLERSSYNEQFF	TGCGCCAGCAGCTTGGAAAGAAGCTCCTACAATGAGCAGTTCTTC
TRBV6-5	NA	TRBJ1-1	NA	CASSYFPGEKTEAFF	TGTGCCAGCAGTTACTTCCCCGGGGAGAAGACTGAAGCTTTCTTT
TRBV6-6	few	TRBJ2-3	TRBD1	CASSSSGTGADTQYF	TGTGCCAGCAGTTCCTCCGGGACAGGGGCAGATACGCAGTATTTT
TRBV15	NA	TRBJ2-2	NA	CATSIYRDTGELFF	TGTGCCACCAGCATATACAGGGACACCGGGGAGCTGTTTTTT
TRBV29-1	once	TRBJ1-3	NA	CSVKAETVSDSGNTIYF	TGCAGCGTAAAGGCGGAGACCGTATCTGACTCTGGAAACACCATATATTTT
TRBV5-4	NA	TRBJ2-1	NA	CASSHGDTYNEQFF	TGTGCCAGCAGCCATGGGGACACGTACAATGAGCAGTTCTTC
TRBV5-4	NA	TRBJ2-5	TRBD2	CASSLGRAGEGETQYF	TGTGCCAGCAGCTTGGGTAGAGCGGGAGAGGGAGAGACCCAGTACTTC
TRBV4-3	NA	TRBJ1-3	NA	CASSHLTGRGNTIYF	TGCGCCAGCAGCCATCTAACAGGGCGCGGAAACACCATATATTTT
TRBV5-6	few	TRBJ1-2	NA	CASSTGRRNYGYTF	TGTGCCAGCAGCACCGGCAGGCGCAACTATGGCTACACCTTC
TRBV29-1	NA	TRBJ1-3	NA	CSVVVDSGNTIYF	TGCAGCGTTGTTGTGGACTCTGGAAACACCATATATTTT
TRBV14	NA	TRBJ2-1	TRBD2	CASSQGRTSYHNEQFF	TGTGCCAGCAGCCAGGGGCGGACTAGCTACCACAATGAGCAGTTCTTC
TRBV6-5	NA	TRBJ1-2	NA	CASSYSSTANYGYTF	TGTGCCAGCAGTTACTCGTCCACAGCTAACTATGGCTACACCTTC
TRBV29-1	once	TRBJ2-7	NA	CSVLTSLDYEQYF	TGCAGCGTCCTGACAAGCCTGGACTACGAGCAGTACTTC
TRBV12-3/TRBV12-4	NA	TRBJ2-7	NA	CASSLVWNEQYF	TGTGCCAGCAGTTTAGTCTGGAACGAGCAGTACTTC
TRBV7-2	NA	TRBJ2-5	TRBD1	CASSQTGVRETQYF	TGTGCCAGCAGCCAGACAGGGGTTCGGGAGACCCAGTACTTC
TRBV12-3/TRBV12-4	NA	TRBJ2-5	NA	CASSFIRQETQYF	TGTGCCAGCAGTTTTATTAGACAAGAGACCCAGTACTTC
TRBV3-1/TRBV3-2	few	TRBJ1-2	TRBD1	CASSQGLVGTGTNYGYTF	TGTGCCAGCAGCCAAGGATTGGTTGGGACAGGGACTAACTATGGCTACACCTTC
TRBV29-1	NA	TRBJ2-3	TRBD2	CSVGLAVTDTQYF	TGCAGCGTTGGACTAGCGGTCACAGATACGCAGTATTTT
TRBV30	NA	TRBJ2-2	NA	CACGPSERINTGELFF	TGTGCCTGCGGACCATCTGAACGGATAAACACCGGGGAGCTGTTTTTT
TRBV30	many	TRBJ1-5	NA	CAWSTGAGDQPQHF	TGTGCCTGGAGTACGGGGGCTGGGGACCAGCCCCAGCATTTT
TRBV12-3/TRBV12-4	few	TRBJ1-2	TRBD1	CASRPGGDGYTF	TGTGCCAGCAGACCAGGGGGCGATGGCTACACCTTC
TRBV5-1	NA	TRBJ2-1	TRBD1	CASNLGTGGSNEQFF	TGCGCCAGCAACCTTGGGACAGGAGGCTCCAATGAGCAGTTCTTC
TRBV25-1	NA	TRBJ1-2	TRBD1	CASSVTTGGDYGYTF	TGTGCCAGCAGCGTTACGACAGGGGGCGACTATGGCTACACCTTC
TRBV5-8	NA	TRBJ2-3	TRBD2	CASNSVAGGDSDTQYF	TGTGCCAGCAACTCTGTAGCGGGGGGCGATTCAGATACGCAGTATTTT
TRBV9	few	TRBJ1-6	TRBD1	CASSVSGQGGAPLHF	TGTGCCAGCAGCGTATCAGGACAGGGAGGCGCACCCCTCCACTTT
TRBV5-1	NA	TRBJ1-2	TRBD1	CASSLGQGSYGYTF	TGCGCCAGCAGCTTGGGACAGGGAAGCTATGGCTACACCTTC